Listed below are T cell receptor beta chains from one sample, sequenced in a study of T cells after yellow fever vaccination. TCRdb re-analysed the 5' RACE reads in MiXCR, keeping a single row per CDR3 protein. This repertoire shows just over 300,000 distinct CDR3 sequences, approximately 3.8% found once; its top ten account for 23%. The source was PBMCs, collected on the day of the yellow fever booster vaccination. The receptors here all came from a young man who received the YFV17D yellow fever vaccine. The CDR3 runs from the conserved cysteine through the conserved F or W. D genes are given only for firm matches. Size is omitted from some rows. Given values are once, few, many or a class for expanded clones.

v_call: TRBV7-3; clone_size: -; j_call: TRBJ1-6; d_call: -; cdr3_aa: CASSLYGPASPLHF; cdr3_nt: TGTGCCAGCAGCTTATACGGTCCGGCTTCACCCCTCCACTTT
v_call: TRBV7-3; clone_size: many; j_call: TRBJ2-1; d_call: TRBD1; cdr3_aa: CASSSGQGIPRQFF; cdr3_nt: TGTGCCAGCAGCTCGGGACAGGGGATACCTCGACAGTTCTTC
v_call: TRBV7-2; clone_size: few; j_call: TRBJ2-2; d_call: -; cdr3_aa: CASSSSRDTGELFF; cdr3_nt: TGTGCCAGCAGCTCTTCCAGGGACACCGGGGAGCTGTTTTTT
v_call: TRBV25-1; clone_size: many; j_call: TRBJ2-7; d_call: TRBD1; cdr3_aa: CASSGSGQGAPWEQYF; cdr3_nt: TGTGCCAGCAGTGGTTCTGGACAGGGGGCCCCGTGGGAGCAGTACTTC
v_call: TRBV7-2; clone_size: -; j_call: TRBJ1-5; d_call: -; cdr3_aa: CASSNRVGSNQPQHF; cdr3_nt: TGTGCCAGCAGTAACAGGGTTGGGAGCAATCAGCCCCAGCATTTT
v_call: TRBV28; clone_size: many; j_call: TRBJ1-2; d_call: -; cdr3_aa: CASSETFSYGYTF; cdr3_nt: TGTGCCAGCAGCGAGACTTTTTCGTATGGCTACACCTTC
v_call: TRBV6-1; clone_size: many; j_call: TRBJ2-5; d_call: -; cdr3_aa: CASKQTGFRYF; cdr3_nt: TGTGCCAGCAAGCAAACAGGGTTCCGATACTTC
v_call: TRBV9; clone_size: -; j_call: TRBJ1-2; d_call: TRBD1; cdr3_aa: CASGTGGNGAYGYTF; cdr3_nt: TGTGCCAGCGGGACAGGGGGAAACGGAGCCTATGGCTACACCTTC
v_call: TRBV6-2/TRBV6-3; clone_size: many; j_call: TRBJ2-7; d_call: TRBD2; cdr3_aa: CASSSLTSGGISYEQYF; cdr3_nt: TGTGCCAGCAGTTCCCTCACTAGCGGGGGGATTTCCTACGAGCAGTACTTC
v_call: TRBV11-2; clone_size: many; j_call: TRBJ2-5; d_call: -; cdr3_aa: CASSLDPASWGETQYF; cdr3_nt: TGTGCCAGCAGCTTAGATCCGGCTAGCTGGGGGGAGACCCAGTACTTC
v_call: TRBV5-1; clone_size: many; j_call: TRBJ2-1; d_call: -; cdr3_aa: CASSLNSYNEQFF; cdr3_nt: TGCGCCAGCAGCTTGAACAGCTACAATGAGCAGTTCTTC
v_call: TRBV20-1; clone_size: many; j_call: TRBJ2-5; d_call: TRBD1; cdr3_aa: CSAPDRDRETQYF; cdr3_nt: TGCAGTGCGCCCGACCGGGACAGGGAGACCCAGTACTTC
v_call: TRBV5-1; clone_size: many; j_call: TRBJ2-7; d_call: -; cdr3_aa: CASSLARGPYEQYF; cdr3_nt: TGCGCCAGCAGCTTGGCCCGGGGCCCCTACGAGCAGTACTTC
v_call: TRBV5-8; clone_size: -; j_call: TRBJ1-6; d_call: -; cdr3_aa: CASSLYLVWTASPLHF; cdr3_nt: TGTGCCAGCAGCTTGTATCTGGTCTGGACAGCATCACCCCTCCACTTT
v_call: TRBV5-1; clone_size: -; j_call: TRBJ1-1; d_call: -; cdr3_aa: CASSLNFFRRLSEGEGTEAFF; cdr3_nt: TGCGCCAGCAGCTTGAATTTTTTCAGAAGACTGAGTGAGGGTGAGGGCACTGAAGCTTTCTTT
v_call: TRBV5-1; clone_size: few; j_call: TRBJ1-2; d_call: -; cdr3_aa: CASSPSASQQGRAF; cdr3_nt: TGCGCCAGCAGCCCGAGTGCTAGCCAACAGGGAAGGGCCTTC
v_call: TRBV24-1; clone_size: -; j_call: TRBJ2-3; d_call: TRBD2; cdr3_aa: CATSKRGRMDTQYF; cdr3_nt: TGTGCCACCAGTAAGCGGGGGCGAATGGATACGCAGTATTTT
v_call: TRBV2; clone_size: -; j_call: TRBJ1-1; d_call: -; cdr3_aa: CASPNTEAFF; cdr3_nt: TGTGCCAGCCCGAATACTGAAGCTTTCTTT
v_call: TRBV5-1; clone_size: -; j_call: TRBJ1-3; d_call: -; cdr3_aa: CASSLGSSEDTIYF; cdr3_nt: TGCGCCAGCAGCTTGGGGTCCAGTGAGGACACCATATATTTT
v_call: TRBV19; clone_size: few; j_call: TRBJ1-5; d_call: TRBD1; cdr3_aa: CASGVGQYNQPQHF; cdr3_nt: TGTGCCAGCGGAGTGGGACAGTACAATCAGCCCCAGCATTTT
v_call: TRBV29-1; clone_size: few; j_call: TRBJ2-1; d_call: TRBD2; cdr3_aa: CSVEKVAGGNEQFF; cdr3_nt: TGCAGCGTTGAAAAGGTAGCGGGGGGCAATGAGCAGTTCTTC
v_call: TRBV5-1; clone_size: many; j_call: TRBJ1-2; d_call: -; cdr3_aa: CASSLNSIHYDGYTF; cdr3_nt: TGCGCCAGCAGCCTAAACTCGATCCATTACGATGGCTACACCTTC
v_call: TRBV12-2; clone_size: -; j_call: TRBJ1-4; d_call: -; cdr3_aa: CASRLAVYQAGSATNEKLFF; cdr3_nt: TGTGCAAGTCGCTTAGCGGTCTATCAGGCAGGAAGTGCAACTAATGAAAAACTGTTTTTT
v_call: TRBV4-2; clone_size: many; j_call: TRBJ2-2; d_call: -; cdr3_aa: CASSHGFGELFF; cdr3_nt: TGTGCCAGCAGCCACGGATTCGGGGAGCTGTTTTTT
v_call: TRBV6-1; clone_size: few; j_call: TRBJ1-1; d_call: -; cdr3_aa: CASTDTSFMNTEAFF; cdr3_nt: TGTGCCAGCACAGACACCTCGTTCATGAACACTGAAGCTTTCTTT
v_call: TRBV5-8; clone_size: few; j_call: TRBJ2-4; d_call: -; cdr3_aa: CASSLAAVSKNIQYF; cdr3_nt: TGTGCCAGCAGCTTGGCGGCTGTTAGCAAAAACATTCAGTACTTC
v_call: TRBV5-6; clone_size: many; j_call: TRBJ1-1; d_call: -; cdr3_aa: CASTHSGRGMNTEAFF; cdr3_nt: TGTGCCAGCACCCACAGTGGACGGGGGATGAACACTGAAGCTTTCTTT
v_call: TRBV10-3; clone_size: many; j_call: TRBJ2-3; d_call: -; cdr3_aa: CAIRRGLTTDTQYF; cdr3_nt: TGTGCCATCAGGAGGGGACTTACCACAGATACGCAGTATTTT
v_call: TRBV12-3/TRBV12-4; clone_size: many; j_call: TRBJ2-1; d_call: -; cdr3_aa: CASSRAYNEQFF; cdr3_nt: TGTGCCAGCAGTAGGGCGTACAATGAGCAGTTCTTC
v_call: TRBV7-2; clone_size: many; j_call: TRBJ1-3; d_call: -; cdr3_aa: CASSFGGFGNTIYF; cdr3_nt: TGTGCCAGCAGCTTCGGGGGCTTTGGAAACACCATATATTTT
v_call: TRBV4-3; clone_size: many; j_call: TRBJ2-1; d_call: -; cdr3_aa: CASSPGTPSYNEQFF; cdr3_nt: TGCGCCAGCAGCCCAGGGACTCCCTCCTACAATGAGCAGTTCTTC
v_call: TRBV7-9; clone_size: -; j_call: TRBJ2-5; d_call: -; cdr3_aa: CASTPVGTQYF; cdr3_nt: TGTGCCAGCACCCCGGTGGGGACCCAGTACTTC
v_call: TRBV5-1; clone_size: -; j_call: TRBJ1-1; d_call: -; cdr3_aa: CASSLTDPDTEAFF; cdr3_nt: TGCGCCAGCAGCTTGACCGACCCCGACACTGAAGCTTTCTTT
v_call: TRBV5-1; clone_size: many; j_call: TRBJ1-1; d_call: -; cdr3_aa: CASSLDGRAEAFF; cdr3_nt: TGCGCCAGCAGCTTAGACGGGCGAGCGGAAGCTTTCTTT
v_call: TRBV5-1; clone_size: -; j_call: TRBJ2-1; d_call: TRBD2; cdr3_aa: CASSSFSGGYNEQFF; cdr3_nt: TGCGCCAGCAGCTCATTTAGCGGGGGCTACAATGAGCAGTTCTTC
v_call: TRBV5-4; clone_size: few; j_call: TRBJ1-1; d_call: -; cdr3_aa: CASSLAMFLQRNFIVTEAFF; cdr3_nt: TGTGCCAGCAGCTTGGCCATGTTTTTACAGAGGAATTTCATTGTCACTGAAGCTTTCTTT
v_call: TRBV20-1; clone_size: -; j_call: TRBJ2-2; d_call: -; cdr3_aa: CSAPWWNTGELFF; cdr3_nt: TGCAGTGCTCCGTGGTGGAACACCGGGGAGCTGTTTTTT
v_call: TRBV7-9; clone_size: -; j_call: TRBJ1-2; d_call: -; cdr3_aa: CASSFQGLKYGYTF; cdr3_nt: TGTGCCAGCAGCTTCCAGGGGCTTAAGTATGGCTACACCTTC
v_call: TRBV5-1; clone_size: many; j_call: TRBJ2-1; d_call: TRBD1; cdr3_aa: CASSLSPGTGAYNEQFF; cdr3_nt: TGCGCCAGCAGCTTGTCCCCCGGGACAGGGGCCTACAATGAGCAGTTCTTC
v_call: TRBV6-5; clone_size: -; j_call: TRBJ2-5; d_call: -; cdr3_aa: CASSLGTRSGYQETQYF; cdr3_nt: TGTGCCAGCAGCCTAGGAACTAGGAGCGGGTACCAAGAGACCCAGTACTTC
v_call: TRBV12-3/TRBV12-4; clone_size: many; j_call: TRBJ2-3; d_call: -; cdr3_aa: CASSLAHYRGAQYF; cdr3_nt: TGTGCCAGCAGTTTAGCTCATTATCGTGGGGCGCAGTATTTT
v_call: TRBV15; clone_size: few; j_call: TRBJ2-3; d_call: TRBD2; cdr3_aa: CATSREAGSTDTQYF; cdr3_nt: TGTGCCACCAGCAGAGAAGCGGGGTCCACAGATACGCAGTATTTT
v_call: TRBV30; clone_size: -; j_call: TRBJ2-2; d_call: -; cdr3_aa: CAWRNRNTGELFF; cdr3_nt: TGTGCCTGGCGAAACAGAAACACCGGGGAGCTGTTTTTT
v_call: TRBV5-5; clone_size: few; j_call: TRBJ2-1; d_call: -; cdr3_aa: CASSPSGIPYNEQFF; cdr3_nt: TGTGCCAGCAGCCCGTCAGGTATCCCCTACAATGAGCAGTTCTTC
v_call: TRBV20-1; clone_size: many; j_call: TRBJ1-6; d_call: -; cdr3_aa: CSAPPGRSYNSPLHF; cdr3_nt: TGCAGTGCTCCTCCAGGACGGTCCTATAATTCACCCCTCCACTTT
v_call: TRBV7-3; clone_size: -; j_call: TRBJ2-2; d_call: -; cdr3_aa: CASSFAGSGTANTGELFF; cdr3_nt: TGTGCCAGCAGCTTTGCGGGGAGTGGGACAGCGAACACCGGGGAGCTGTTTTTT
v_call: TRBV19; clone_size: -; j_call: TRBJ1-1; d_call: TRBD1; cdr3_aa: CATYPPGTGDTEAFF; cdr3_nt: TGTGCCACCTACCCACCCGGGACAGGGGACACTGAAGCTTTCTTT
v_call: TRBV6-5; clone_size: few; j_call: TRBJ2-3; d_call: TRBD2; cdr3_aa: CASSRSSGGQGTDTQYF; cdr3_nt: TGTGCCAGCAGTCGGAGTAGCGGGGGGCAAGGCACAGATACGCAGTATTTT
v_call: TRBV7-2; clone_size: many; j_call: TRBJ1-1; d_call: TRBD1; cdr3_aa: CASSVTGQGRTEAFF; cdr3_nt: TGTGCCAGCAGCGTAACGGGACAGGGGAGGACTGAAGCTTTCTTT
v_call: TRBV10-3; clone_size: many; j_call: TRBJ1-2; d_call: -; cdr3_aa: CAISWEGGDYGYTF; cdr3_nt: TGTGCCATCAGTTGGGAGGGTGGTGACTATGGCTACACCTTC
v_call: TRBV5-1; clone_size: few; j_call: TRBJ2-3; d_call: -; cdr3_aa: CASSQLRGGGTDTQYF; cdr3_nt: TGCGCCAGCAGCCAGCTACGGGGCGGGGGCACAGATACGCAGTATTTT
v_call: TRBV7-8; clone_size: many; j_call: TRBJ2-2; d_call: TRBD1; cdr3_aa: CASRLRTGRGLRLDTGELFF; cdr3_nt: TGTGCCAGCAGATTAAGAACAGGCAGGGGGCTGCGTTTAGACACCGGGGAGCTGTTTTTT
v_call: TRBV5-4; clone_size: few; j_call: TRBJ2-4; d_call: TRBD2; cdr3_aa: CASSKGTSGGTNIQYF; cdr3_nt: TGTGCCAGCAGCAAGGGGACTAGCGGGGGGACAAACATTCAGTACTTC
v_call: TRBV24-1; clone_size: -; j_call: TRBJ2-1; d_call: TRBD1; cdr3_aa: CATSDSYRGQFF; cdr3_nt: TGTGCCACCAGTGACTCATACAGGGGGCAGTTCTTC
v_call: TRBV4-1; clone_size: many; j_call: TRBJ2-1; d_call: -; cdr3_aa: CASSRERGNEQFF; cdr3_nt: TGCGCCAGCAGCCGAGAACGGGGGAACGAGCAGTTCTTC
v_call: TRBV5-1; clone_size: -; j_call: TRBJ2-7; d_call: TRBD2; cdr3_aa: CASSHYAERGASITYEQYF; cdr3_nt: TGCGCCAGCAGCCATTACGCTGAGCGGGGGGCTTCAATCACCTACGAGCAGTACTTC
v_call: TRBV20-1; clone_size: many; j_call: TRBJ2-4; d_call: -; cdr3_aa: CSARSGAKNIQYF; cdr3_nt: TGCAGTGCTAGATCCGGAGCCAAAAACATTCAGTACTTC
v_call: TRBV25-1; clone_size: many; j_call: TRBJ1-2; d_call: -; cdr3_aa: CASSAGFNYGYTF; cdr3_nt: TGTGCCAGCAGTGCAGGCTTCAACTATGGCTACACCTTC
v_call: TRBV5-1; clone_size: many; j_call: TRBJ2-7; d_call: TRBD2; cdr3_aa: CASNTGKAGGPYEQYF; cdr3_nt: TGCGCCAGCAATACGGGGAAAGCGGGGGGGCCTTACGAGCAGTACTTC
v_call: TRBV4-1; clone_size: many; j_call: TRBJ1-4; d_call: -; cdr3_aa: CASSPSVWGWEAEKLFF; cdr3_nt: TGCGCCAGCAGCCCCTCTGTTTGGGGGTGGGAGGCAGAAAAACTGTTTTTT